At least ten counts were recorded for the clone carrying this TCR beta chain. The antigen remains unidentified. The data originate from a study of regulatory T cells in long-lasting Graves disease. The study, taken as a whole, reports: Only peripheral blood was studied, not thyroid tissue.

This CDR3 is built from 14 residues. Trimming shortened V by 0 bases and J by 3 bases, and 8 bases separated the two germline ends. Arm-PCR of CDR3 regions with iRepertoire HTBI primers generated TCR beta libraries. TCRdb reanalysed the multiplex PCR reads using MiXCR and keeps one entry per CDR3 protein. Here the sample spans some 370,000 distinct CDR3 sequences, about 12% being singletons. Regarding time point: newly diagnosed GD, antithyroid drugs for less than 3 months. The authors made the TCR library using RNA they extracted from PBMCs. The same specimen was also included in a second study, on T cells in Graves' hyperthyroidism and ophthalmopathy. That study reports: The primer set for the first-round RT-PCR of the TCR CDR3 was HTBI.

This TCR was recovered from a young woman with Graves disease. The rearrangement links TRBV12-3 or TRBV12-4 to TRBJ1-1; D gene unclear. Sequences were derived from peripheral blood mononuclear cells (PBMCs), sampled at new diagnosis, from a patient treated with antithyroid drugs. In nucleotides, the CDR3 is TGTGCCAGCAGTTTAGCACGGGCCGACACTGAAGCTTTCTTT. Translating gives CASSLARADTEAFF.